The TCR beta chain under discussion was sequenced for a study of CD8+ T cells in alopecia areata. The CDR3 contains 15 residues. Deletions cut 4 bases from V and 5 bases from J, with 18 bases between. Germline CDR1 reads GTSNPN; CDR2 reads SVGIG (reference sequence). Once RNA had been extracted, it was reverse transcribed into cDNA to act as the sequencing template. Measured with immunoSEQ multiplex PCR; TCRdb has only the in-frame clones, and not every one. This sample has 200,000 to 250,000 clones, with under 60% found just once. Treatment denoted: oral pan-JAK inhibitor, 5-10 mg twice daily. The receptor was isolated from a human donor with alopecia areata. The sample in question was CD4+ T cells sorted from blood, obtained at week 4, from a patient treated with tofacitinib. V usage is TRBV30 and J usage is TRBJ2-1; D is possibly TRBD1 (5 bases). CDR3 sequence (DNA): TGTGCCTGGAATATAGGACACTTCAAAGACAATGAGCAGTTCTTC. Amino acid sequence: CAWNIGHFKDNEQFF. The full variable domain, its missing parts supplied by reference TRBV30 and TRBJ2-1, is SQTIHQWPATLVQPVGSPLSLECTVEGTSNPNLYWYRQAAGRGLQLLFYSVGIGQISSEVPQNLSASRPQDRQFILSSKKLLLSDSGFYLCAWNIGHFKDNEQFFGPGTRLTVL.